This T cell receptor beta chain was identified in a study of OX40 agonist ivuxolimab in advanced cancers. In this sample, this clone turned up once. Sequencing used immunoSEQ multiplex PCR; TCRdb keeps in-frame clones, though not all of them. The sample holds some 22,000 clones, approximately 88% seen once. The input for sequencing was CD4+ or CD8+ T cells sorted from blood, taken in a trial of the OX40 agonist ivuxolimab. The receptor comes from an adult with an advanced solid tumor such as melanoma, head and neck, liver or kidney cancer.

This CDR3 reads CASSLGASSPDEQFF. CDR3 coding DNA: TGCGCCAGCAGCTTAGGTGCTAGCTCCCCAGATGAGCAGTTCTTC. The V gene is TRBV5-1, the J gene TRBJ2-1, with a possible D match to TRBD2 (5 bases). The CDR3 is 15 residues long. From germline, CDR1 is SGHRS and CDR2 YFSETQ. Trimming took 2 bases from V and 8 from J, leaving 17 bases between them.